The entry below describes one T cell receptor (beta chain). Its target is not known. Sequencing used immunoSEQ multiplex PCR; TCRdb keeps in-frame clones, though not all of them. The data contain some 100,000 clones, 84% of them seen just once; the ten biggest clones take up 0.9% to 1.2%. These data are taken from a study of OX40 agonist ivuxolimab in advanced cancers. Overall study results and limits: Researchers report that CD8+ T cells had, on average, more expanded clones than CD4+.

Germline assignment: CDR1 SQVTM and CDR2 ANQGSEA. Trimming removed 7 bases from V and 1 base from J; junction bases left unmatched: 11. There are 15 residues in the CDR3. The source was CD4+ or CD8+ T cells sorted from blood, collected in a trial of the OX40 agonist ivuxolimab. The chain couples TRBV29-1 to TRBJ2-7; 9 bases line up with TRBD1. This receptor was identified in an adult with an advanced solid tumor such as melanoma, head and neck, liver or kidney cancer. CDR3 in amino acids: CSASGQGQGSYEQYF. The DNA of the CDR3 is TGCAGCGCATCTGGACAGGGACAGGGTTCCTACGAGCAGTACTTC.